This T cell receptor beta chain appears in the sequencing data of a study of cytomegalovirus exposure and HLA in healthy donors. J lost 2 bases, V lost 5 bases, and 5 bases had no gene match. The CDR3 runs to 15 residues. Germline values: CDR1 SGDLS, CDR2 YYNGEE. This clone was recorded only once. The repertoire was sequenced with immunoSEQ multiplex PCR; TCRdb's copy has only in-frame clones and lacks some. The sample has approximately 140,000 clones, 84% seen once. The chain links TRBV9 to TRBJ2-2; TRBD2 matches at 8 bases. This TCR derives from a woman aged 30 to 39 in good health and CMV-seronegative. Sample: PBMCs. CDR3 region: CASSKAGVNTGELFF. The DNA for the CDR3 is TGTGCCAGCAGTAAAGCGGGGGTTAACACCGGGGAGCTGTTTTTT.